These 27 T cell receptor beta chains share one sample of origin, sequenced in a study of cytomegalovirus exposure and HLA in healthy donors. Amplification used 60 Vbeta primers and 13 Jbeta primers. Generated by immunoSEQ multiplex PCR, the TCRdb table keeps only in-frame clones and is missing some. Of 90,000 to 150,000 clones in the sample, roughly 63% were seen once. Source material: PBMCs. These receptors all come from a man aged 35-49 years in good health and CMV-seropositive.

The CDR3, as DNA: TGTGCCAGCAGCTCGGACAGGGCCCACGAGCAGTACTTC. Its protein is CASSSDRAHEQYF. The J gene is TRBJ2-7, the V gene TRBV11-3, with 8 positions matching TRBD1. With 4 bases clipped from V and 5 bases from J, the junction kept 4 bases outside the gene matches. Germline-derived CDR1 and CDR2 are SGHNT and YENEEA. The CDR3 is made up of 13 amino acids.

The chain is built from TRBV30 and TRBJ2-7, with 8 nucleotides matching TRBD2. CDR1 is GTSNPN and CDR2 is SVGIG in the germline V gene (reference sequence). The CDR3 contains 15 residues. Unmatched junction bases numbered 7, after V lost 2 bases and J lost 1 base. The CDR3 spells CAWSFISGASYEQYF. CDR3 coding DNA: TGTGCCTGGAGTTTCATTAGCGGGGCATCCTACGAGCAGTACTTC. The entire variable domain, with the rest obtained from reference TRBV30 and TRBJ2-7, is as follows: SQTIHQWPATLVQPVGSPLSLECTVEGTSNPNLYWYRQAAGRGLQLLFYSVGIGQISSEVPQNLSASRPQDRQFILSSKKLLLSDSGFYLCAWSFISGASYEQYFGPGTRLTVT.

The chain couples TRBV14 to TRBJ2-5, with D tentatively TRBD1 (5 bases). This CDR3 contains 14 residues. Between the trimmed V and J ends, which lost 1 base and 3 bases, there was a span of 9 bases. In germline, CDR1 is SGHDN, CDR2 FVKESK. The CDR3 spells CASSQGGHEETQYF. The CDR3, as DNA: TGTGCCAGCAGCCAAGGAGGACATGAAGAGACCCAGTACTTC.

The chain combines TRBV25-1 with TRBJ1-2; tentative D call: TRBD1 (6 bases). The CDR3 totals 13 residues. V lost 1 base, J lost 4 bases, and 7 bases lay in between. Germline lookup yields CDR1 MGHDK and CDR2 SYGVNS. In DNA, the CDR3 is TGTGCCAGCAGTGAATCAGGGGTCTATGGCTACACCTTC. Protein: CASSESGVYGYTF.

The chain links TRBV7-3 to TRBJ2-5, with TRBD2 matching 11 bases. V gave up 4 bases and J gave up 4 bases; unmatched junction bases: 5. The germline gives CDR1 SGHTA, CDR2 FQGTGA. CDR3 size: 15 residues. The CDR3 nucleotides read TGTGCCAGCAGCTCTACTAGCGGGAGTGGAGAGACCCAGTACTTC. This sequence encodes CASSSTSGSGETQYF.

The V call is TRBV5-1, the J call TRBJ2-3; D is unclear. The CDR3 length is 15 residues. The V gene lost 1 base and the J gene lost 2 bases, with 11 bases spanning the gap. Germline V gene sequence: CDR1 SGHRS, CDR2 YFSETQ. The CDR3 region is CASSLTERSTDTQYF. CDR3 in DNA: TGCGCCAGCAGCTTGACAGAACGATCCACAGATACGCAGTATTTT. The full variable domain, its missing parts supplied by reference TRBV5-1 and TRBJ2-3, is KAGVTQTPRYLIKTRGQQVTLSCSPISGHRSVSWYQQTPGQGLQFLFEYFSETQRNKGNFPGRFSGRQFSNSRSEMNVSTLELGDSALYLCASSLTERSTDTQYFGPGTRLTVL.

This clone was seen only a few times. The gene calls are TRBV9 and TRBJ1-2, with 7 bases matching TRBD1. V trimming: 2 bases; J trimming: 7 bases; junction bases outside the gene matches: 5. CDR3 length equals 13 residues. CDR1 SGDLS and CDR2 YYNGEE come from the germline V gene. Written as DNA, the CDR3 is TGTGCCAGCAGCGTCGGGACAGTTCCTGGCTACACCTTC. This gives the protein CASSVGTVPGYTF.

The chain uses TRBV29-1 and TRBJ2-6; D unclear. This CDR3 comprises 13 residues. V lost 4 bases and J 0 bases, leaving 4 bases between the germline ends. CDR1 is SQVTM and CDR2 is ANQGSEA in the germline V gene. The CDR3 sequence is CSVAVSGANVLTF. Written as DNA, the CDR3 is TGCAGCGTTGCTGTCTCTGGGGCCAACGTCCTGACTTTC.

V gene TRBV7-2 combines with J gene TRBJ2-5; TRBD1 matches 8 bases. In germline, CDR1 is SGHTA, CDR2 FQGNSA. The CDR3 is made up of 15 amino acids. V was pared by 4 bases and J by 7 bases, with 11 bases of the junction left unmatched. The CDR3 DNA is TGTGCCAGCAGCTCTTTGACAGGGGAAGGAGCGACCCAGTACTTC. Its protein product is CASSSLTGEGATQYF.

The chain has TRBV9 and TRBJ2-7, with 11 bases matching TRBD2. The CDR3 sequence is 14 residues long. CDR1 is SGDLS and CDR2 is YYNGEE in the germline V gene. Germline trimming cut 0 bases from V and 7 bases from J; bases unmatched to any gene: 3. CDR3 DNA sequence: TGTGCCAGCAGCGTAGTAGCGGGGGGGCTTGAGCAGTACTTC. Protein sequence: CASSVVAGGLEQYF. Full variable domain (outside the CDR3, taken from reference TRBV9 and TRBJ2-7): DSGVTQTPKHLITATGQRVTLRCSPRSGDLSVYWYQQSLDQGLQFLIQYYNGEERAKGNILERFSAQQFPDLHSELNLSSLELGDSALYFCASSVVAGGLEQYFGPGTRLTVT.

The chain uses TRBV10-1 and TRBJ2-3; 9 bases align to TRBD1. The CDR3 covers 17 residues. The V gene's germline CDR1 is WNHNN and CDR2 SYGVQD (reference sequence). The V gene end was trimmed by 6 bases and the J gene end by 4 bases; junction bases not matched to a gene: 14. CDR3 amino acids: CASRPSLGQGLADTQYF. In DNA, the CDR3 is TGCGCCAGCAGACCTTCTCTCGGACAGGGGCTCGCAGATACGCAGTATTTT.

J is TRBJ1-5 and V is TRBV19, with 7 bases that match TRBD1. The ends lost 5 bases at V and 7 bases at J; junction bases unmatched: 17. CDR3 length equals 17 residues. The germline V gene encodes CDR1 LNHDA and CDR2 SQIVND (reference sequence). CDR3 in DNA: TGTGCCAGTAGTCCCCGAGGGACAGTCAGTAGGGCACAGCCCCAGCATTTT. Its protein is CASSPRGTVSRAQPQHF.

This clone was recorded a few times. V gene TRBV7-2 combines with J gene TRBJ2-7, with 12 bases identical to TRBD2. The ends lost 8 bases at V and 0 bases at J; junction bases unmatched: 8. Germline assignment: CDR1 SGHTA and CDR2 FQGNSA. CDR3 length equals 16 residues. The CDR3 spells CASRLAGGAFSYEQYF. The CDR3 coding sequence is TGTGCCAGCCGGCTAGCGGGAGGGGCCTTCTCCTACGAGCAGTACTTC.

This clone was seen a few times. The V gene is TRBV2, the J gene TRBJ1-4; possible D gene TRBD1, 5 bases. Germline loops: CDR1 SNHLY, CDR2 FYNNEI. CDR3 size: 15 residues. Trimming removed 7 bases from V and 7 bases from J, with 19 bases in between. As DNA, the CDR3 is TGTGCCAGCACTCTGGGCGGGACTCCGGGTGAAAAACTGTTTTTT. Translated, it gives CASTLGGTPGEKLFF.

This CDR3 is CASSALAGGRKETQYF. CDR3 bases: TGTGCCAGCAGCGCTCTAGCGGGAGGACGGAAAGAGACCCAGTACTTC. The V and J genes are TRBV11-2 and TRBJ2-5; 11 bases are a match to TRBD2. Trimming removed 5 bases from V and 3 bases from J; junction bases left unmatched: 8. The CDR3 length is 16 residues. CDR1 is SGHAT and CDR2 is FQNNGV in the germline V gene.

V gene TRBV7-2 combines with J gene TRBJ2-4, with TRBD2 identical over 10 bases. Germline CDR1 reads SGHTA; CDR2 reads FQGNSA. The CDR3 is 18 residues long. Unmatched junction bases numbered 11, after V lost 0 bases and J lost 6 bases. The CDR3 protein is CASSLATPAGGLGNIQYF. The CDR3 DNA reads TGTGCCAGCAGCTTAGCGACTCCAGCGGGGGGGCTTGGAAACATTCAGTACTTC.

This chain links TRBV29-1 with TRBJ1-1; maybe TRBD1 (6 bases). Trimming cost V 6 bases and J 10 bases, with 18 bases left between them. This CDR3 region has 12 residues. Germline V gene data show CDR1 as SQVTM and CDR2 as ANQGSEA. CDR3 region: CSVRRRTEGAFF. The CDR3, as DNA: TGCAGCGTGCGCCGGCGGACAGAAGGAGCTTTCTTT.

This clone was seen once. The chain links TRBV6-5 to TRBJ2-1, with a weak D call TRBD1 (6 bases). Per germline, CDR1 MNHEY and CDR2 SVGAGI. This CDR3 region has 14 residues. With 8 bases removed from V and 7 bases from J, the gap between germline ends came to 18 bases. DNA for the CDR3: TGTGCCAGCGGTCGAGACAGGCCTCTGAATGAGCAGTTCTTC. It codes for CASGRDRPLNEQFF.

This clone was detected only a few times. V gene TRBV4-3 combines with J gene TRBJ2-1; 7 bases line up with TRBD2. After removal of 3 bases from V and 2 bases from J, the junction contained 4 bases not matched to a gene. There are 15 residues in the CDR3. Germline loops: CDR1 LGHNA, CDR2 YSLEER. CDR3 region: CASSQVAGAYNEQFF. The CDR3 nucleotides read TGCGCCAGCAGCCAGGTAGCGGGCGCCTACAATGAGCAGTTCTTC.

This clone was seen a single time. V is TRBV18 and J is TRBJ2-5, with no clear D. Trimming took off 4 bases at V and 0 bases at J, with 6 bases between the two ends. Germline V gene lookup returns CDR1 KGHSH and CDR2 LQKENI. The CDR3 is 13 amino acids. CDR3 DNA: TGTGCCAGCTCACTAGAAAACCAAGAGACCCAGTACTTC. Protein product: CASSLENQETQYF.

The chain employs TRBV6-5 and TRBJ2-3; 7 positions agree with TRBD1. Germline V gene sequence: CDR1 MNHEY, CDR2 SVGAGI. Unmatched junction bases numbered 10, after V lost 6 bases and J lost 4 bases. This CDR3 spans 15 amino acids. The CDR3 reads CASSLQGNRADTQYF. CDR3 nucleotides: TGTGCCAGCAGCCTACAGGGGAATAGGGCAGATACGCAGTATTTT.

This clone was seen only a few times. This sequence joins TRBV13 and TRBJ1-2; 8 nucleotides line up with TRBD1. There are 15 residues in the CDR3. In germline, CDR1 is PRHDT, CDR2 FYEKMQ (reference sequence). The trim removed 1 base at V and 5 bases at J, leaving 6 bases unmatched. CDR3 protein: CASSLVAGGWYGYTF. As DNA, the CDR3 is TGTGCCAGCAGCTTAGTTGCAGGGGGCTGGTATGGCTACACCTTC.

Here the CDR3 DNA reads TGTGCCAGCAGTTACAGGGACAGGGGATGGGAAAAACTGTTTTTT. It translates to CASSYRDRGWEKLFF. The chain joins TRBV6-5 to TRBJ1-4; 10 nucleotides agree with TRBD1. CDR3 length equals 15 residues. Germline V gene sequence: CDR1 MNHEY, CDR2 SVGAGI. V lost 2 bases and J lost 8; bases outside the gene matches: 5.

The V gene is TRBV28, the J gene TRBJ1-1, with unresolved D. CDR1 is MDHEN and CDR2 is SYDVKM in the germline V gene. The V end lost 7 bases, the J end lost 6 bases, and 9 bases lay between the germline ends. CDR3 size: 11 residues. For the CDR3, the DNA is TGTGCCAGCACTAGTAGCCCTGAAGCTTTCTTT. It translates to CASTSSPEAFF.

This sequence joins TRBV14 and TRBJ1-4, with a possible D match to TRBD1 (5 bases). The CDR3 runs to 13 residues. V lost 0 bases, J lost 14 bases, and 13 bases lay in between. The germline gives CDR1 SGHDN, CDR2 FVKESK. The CDR3: CASSQDLRGRLFF. For the CDR3, the DNA is TGTGCCAGCAGCCAAGATCTTAGGGGCCGGCTGTTTTTT.

This clone was seen a single time. The CDR3, as DNA: TGTGCCAGCAGTTTACGAGGGGGGAGCGGGAACACAGATACGCAGTATTTT. Translating gives CASSLRGGSGNTDTQYF. The chain combines TRBV27 with TRBJ2-3; D might be TRBD2 (7 bases). The germline V gene has CDR1 MNHEY and CDR2 SMNVEV (reference sequence). The CDR3 contains 17 residues. The V end lost 2 bases, the J end lost 2 bases, and 17 bases lay between the germline ends.

This sequence joins TRBV6-7 and TRBJ2-3, with a tentative D call TRBD2 (5 bases). TRBV6-7 is treated as an ORF (open reading frame) with a function not yet certain. The CDR3 is made up of 15 amino acids. V dropped 6 bases and J dropped 2 bases, with 15 bases sitting between them. CDR3 nucleotide sequence: TGTGCCAGCAGCCTCGAGGGTGGAAACACAGATACGCAGTATTTT. Translation: CASSLEGGNTDTQYF.